Listed here are 29 T cell receptor beta chains from one sample, sequenced in a study of T-cell reconstitution after alpha-beta-depleted transplantation in children. Unique molecular identifiers were built into the TCRbeta library. TCRdb re-derived calls from the PCR reads in MiXCR, one entry per CDR3 protein. The sample yields approximately 290,000 distinct CDR3 sequences, around a tenth seen once. The sequences come from peripheral blood, collected 180 days after TCRalphabeta/CD19-depleted stem cell transplant. These receptors originate from a male patient aged 2-15 years who had a stem cell transplant for chronic granulomatous disease, so the T cells may come from the graft donor.

This clonotype has a count of ten or more. The rearrangement uses TRBV28 and TRBJ2-1, with no clear D. Germline values: CDR1 MDHEN, CDR2 SYDVKM. V was pared by 7 bases and J by 6 bases, with 7 bases between. The CDR3 sequence is 11 residues long. The CDR3 nucleotides read TGTGCCAGCACAGCCCCCAATGAGCAGTTCTTC. Its protein product is CASTAPNEQFF.

This clonotype appeared many times. The rearrangement joins TRBV7-2 to TRBJ1-5; D ambiguous. The germline V and J ends were trimmed by 5 bases and 2 bases, with 7 bases remaining between them. Germline CDR1 reads SGHTA; CDR2 reads FQGNSA. This CDR3 has 13 residues. In DNA form, the CDR3 reads TGTGCCAGCAGCGACGTGGGCAATCAGCCCCAGCATTTT. As protein: CASSDVGNQPQHF.

This clonotype was counted at least ten times. The genes are TRBV15 and TRBJ2-3; 9 bases map to TRBD2. With 4 bases clipped from V and 4 bases from J, the junction kept 6 bases outside the gene matches. The CDR3 is 15 amino acids. From germline, CDR1 is LNHNV and CDR2 YYDKDF (reference sequence). The CDR3 here is CATSTRTSVSDTQYF. As DNA, the CDR3 is TGTGCCACCAGCACCCGGACTAGCGTCTCAGATACGCAGTATTTT.

This clonotype was detected ten times or more. The chain is built from TRBV4-1 and TRBJ2-7; maybe TRBD2 (5 bases). Germline V CDR1 and CDR2: MGHRA, YSYEKL. V lost 2 bases and J lost 1, with 18 bases in between. The CDR3 sequence is 17 residues long. In nucleotides, the CDR3 is TGCGCCAGCAGCCAAACCCAAGGGTATTGGGAGTCCTACGAGCAGTACTTC. Protein sequence: CASSQTQGYWESYEQYF.

In this sample, this clonotype turned up many times. This chain joins TRBV20-1 and TRBJ2-1, with TRBD2 as a possible D gene (6 bases). The CDR3 spans 16 residues. V dropped 2 bases and J dropped 4 bases, with 18 bases sitting between them. The germline gives CDR1 DFQATT, CDR2 SNEGSKA (reference sequence). CDR3 sequence: CSARSSGLLTYNEQFF. The DNA for the CDR3 is TGCAGTGCTAGAAGCTCCGGACTACTGACTTACAATGAGCAGTTCTTC.

This clonotype showed up many times. The CDR3 is CSVAASTSANEKLFF. CDR3 nucleotide sequence: TGCAGCGTTGCGGCCAGCACTTCGGCTAATGAAAAACTGTTTTTT. V is TRBV29-1 and J is TRBJ1-4; no clear D gene. V lost 4 bases, J lost 3 bases, and 15 bases lay in between. There are 15 residues in the CDR3. CDR1 is SQVTM, CDR2 ANQGSEA, per germline.

This clonotype was found a few times. The V gene is TRBV2, the J gene TRBJ2-7; D unresolved. The CDR3 consists of 14 residues. V dropped 6 bases and J dropped 3 bases, with 15 bases sitting between them. The V gene's germline CDR1 is SNHLY and CDR2 FYNNEI. CDR3 DNA sequence: TGTGCCAGCAGCCGACACGGCCCCATCTACGAGCAGTACTTC. This sequence encodes CASSRHGPIYEQYF.

This clonotype has a count of ten or more. This chain uses TRBV28 with TRBJ2-3; maybe TRBD1 (6 bases). The V end was cut by 6 bases, the J end by 3 bases, with 13 bases between. The CDR3 has 14 amino acids. Germline CDR1 MDHEN, CDR2 SYDVKM. The CDR3 spells CASRHRQVTDTQYF. In DNA form, the CDR3 reads TGTGCCAGCAGACACCGACAGGTGACAGATACGCAGTATTTT.

This clonotype was seen ten or more times. The rearrangement joins TRBV7-9 to TRBJ2-7; D is possibly TRBD2 (6 bases). CDR1 and CDR2 (germline): SEHNR, FQNEAQ (reference sequence). This CDR3 region has 14 residues. Trimming stripped 6 bases from V and 6 bases from J, with 18 bases between. CDR3 loop: CASREGRNGVEQYF. CDR3 DNA sequence: TGTGCCAGCAGGGAGGGGCGTAATGGAGTCGAGCAGTACTTC.

This clonotype was seen at least ten times. The V and J genes are TRBV12-3 or TRBV12-4 and TRBJ2-1, with 14 bases aligning to TRBD2. Trimming cost V 5 bases and J 9 bases; bases outside gene matches: 9. The CDR3 consists of 16 residues. CDR3 in amino acids: CASSRRLAGGPGEQFF. CDR3 in DNA: TGTGCCAGCAGTCGTCGACTAGCGGGAGGGCCGGGTGAGCAGTTCTTC.

This clonotype came up many times. This sequence joins TRBV7-2 and TRBJ1-1, with a possible D match to TRBD1 (5 bases). Germline V lookup: CDR1 SGHTA, CDR2 FQGNSA. V was trimmed by 6 bases and J by 2 bases, leaving 19 bases between them. The CDR3 runs 16 residues. CDR3 residues: CASSYDPGGTNTEAFF. CDR3 DNA: TGTGCCAGCAGTTACGACCCTGGGGGAACTAACACTGAAGCTTTCTTT. Full variable domain (remainder filled in from reference TRBV7-2 and TRBJ1-1): GAGVSQSPSNKVTEKGKDVELRCDPISGHTALYWYRQSLGQGLEFLIYFQGNSAPDKSGLPSDRFSAERTGGSVSTLTIQRTQQEDSAVYLCASSYDPGGTNTEAFFGQGTRLTVV.

This clonotype was counted between two and nine times. The chain has TRBV29-1 and TRBJ2-5; D is perhaps TRBD2 (6 bases). Germline CDR1 SQVTM, CDR2 ANQGSEA. Trimming stripped 4 bases from V and 4 bases from J, with 10 bases between. This CDR3 has 12 amino acids. The CDR3 here is CSVGGVGETQYF. The CDR3 nucleotides are TGCAGCGTTGGGGGGGTGGGAGAGACCCAGTACTTC.

This clonotype has at least ten counts. The J gene is TRBJ2-3, the V gene TRBV11-1, with 8 bases lining up with TRBD2. The junction had 13 bases not matched to a gene; V was cut back by 4 bases and J by 1 base. The CDR3 consists of 18 residues. In germline, CDR1 is SGHAT, CDR2 FQDESV (reference sequence). This CDR3 reads CASSSTFSTSGGTDTQYF. CDR3 DNA: TGTGCCAGCAGCTCGACCTTCTCTACTAGCGGAGGCACAGATACGCAGTATTTT.

Ten or more counts support this clonotype. CDR3 loop: CASSLWGASGTEAFF. DNA of the CDR3: TGTGCCAGTAGTCTGTGGGGGGCGTCGGGCACTGAAGCTTTCTTT. The chain has TRBV19 and TRBJ1-1, with a weak D call TRBD1 (6 bases). Germline CDR1 reads LNHDA; CDR2 reads SQIVND (reference sequence). The length of the CDR3 is 15 residues. V lost 5 bases and J lost 4, with 17 bases in between. The whole variable domain, remainder taken from reference TRBV19 and TRBJ1-1, is DGGITQSPKYLFRKEGQNVTLSCEQNLNHDAMYWYRQDPGQGLRLIYYSQIVNDFQKGDIAEGYSVSREKKESFPLTVTSAQKNPTAFYLCASSLWGASGTEAFFGQGTRLTVV.

This clonotype was recorded at least ten times. The rearrangement joins TRBV9 to TRBJ2-3; D gene ambiguous. The CDR3 is made up of 15 amino acids. Germline V gene lookup returns CDR1 SGDLS and CDR2 YYNGEE. Trimming removed 0 bases from V and 5 bases from J, with 13 bases in between. The CDR3 here is CASSVEADLLDTQYF. The CDR3 coding sequence is TGTGCCAGCAGCGTAGAGGCGGATTTATTAGATACGCAGTATTTT. Using reference TRBV9 and TRBJ2-3 for the parts outside the CDR3, the full variable domain is DSGVTQTPKHLITATGQRVTLRCSPRSGDLSVYWYQQSLDQGLQFLIQYYNGEERAKGNILERFSAQQFPDLHSELNLSSLELGDSALYFCASSVEADLLDTQYFGPGTRLTVL.

Comment on this clonotype: A read error is possible here, since a much larger clone lies one base away. The V and J genes are TRBV5-1 and TRBJ2-1; D is uncertain. This CDR3 spans 15 amino acids. CDR1 and CDR2 from the germline V gene are SGHRS and YFSETQ. Trimming shortened V by 1 base and J by 3 bases, and 11 bases separated the two germline ends. In DNA, the CDR3 is TGCGCCAGCAGCTTGCAGACTCCCGACTACAATGAGCAGTTCTTC. This codes for CASSLQTPDYNEQFF.

This clonotype came up many times. The J gene is TRBJ2-4, the V gene TRBV20-1; D gene uncertain. Germline loops: CDR1 DFQATT, CDR2 SNEGSKA (reference sequence). This CDR3 spans 15 amino acids. Trimming took 2 bases from V and 0 from J, leaving 11 bases between them. The DNA of the CDR3 is TGCAGTGCTAGACCCCTCGGATTAGCCAAAAACATTCAGTACTTC. Translation: CSARPLGLAKNIQYF.

As to this clonotype: A much larger clone lies one base from this, so it may be a read error. The V gene is TRBV12-3 or TRBV12-4, the J gene TRBJ2-3; D ambiguous. The CDR3 totals 14 residues. The ends were cut back, 4 bases at V and 7 bases at J, with 15 bases in the middle. This chain's CDR3 is CASSWKGTTYTQYF. The CDR3 bases are TGTGCCAGCAGTTGGAAGGGTACAACATATACGCAGTATTTT.

This clonotype appeared many times. CDR3 region: CSARRLAGAYEQYF. The CDR3 nucleotides read TGCAGTGCTAGAAGGCTAGCGGGAGCCTACGAGCAGTACTTC. The rearrangement uses TRBV20-1 and TRBJ2-7, with 10 positions matching TRBD2. CDR3 length: 14 amino acids. In germline, CDR1 is DFQATT, CDR2 SNEGSKA (reference sequence). The junction had 3 bases not matched to a gene; V was cut back by 2 bases and J by 2 bases.

This clonotype was recorded many times. The chain couples TRBV20-1 to TRBJ2-1; 8 nucleotides align to TRBD1. V shed 2 bases and J 7 bases; nucleotides not matched to a gene: 13. This CDR3 has 16 amino acids. Germline V gene sequence: CDR1 DFQATT, CDR2 SNEGSKA (reference sequence). The DNA for the CDR3 is TGCAGTGCTAGACCCATGCTGCGGACAGGGAGGAATGAGCAGTTCTTC. Amino acid sequence: CSARPMLRTGRNEQFF.

On this clonotype itself: Relative to the germline gene, one junction end is altered; a read error may explain this. The chain recombines TRBV25-1 with TRBJ2-3, with TRBD1 matching over 8 bases. From germline, CDR1 is MGHDK and CDR2 SYGVNS. The CDR3 consists of 15 residues. The CDR3, as DNA: TGTGCCAGCAGTGGCCCGGACAGGGTAACAGATCCGCAGTATTTT. It specifies CASSGPDRVTDPQYF.

This clonotype was picked up a small number of times. The chain has TRBV20-1 and TRBJ2-1, with D uncertain. Germline loops: CDR1 DFQATT, CDR2 SNEGSKA (reference sequence). The CDR3 totals 13 residues. V lost 7 bases and J lost 3, with 13 bases in between. The CDR3 loop is CSGRAPGYNEQFF. CDR3 in DNA: TGCAGTGGCCGGGCTCCGGGCTACAATGAGCAGTTCTTC.

This clonotype was seen at least ten times. This chain connects TRBV29-1 to TRBJ2-3; TRBD2 aligns across 9 bases. CDR3 length equals 18 residues. The V gene's germline CDR1 is SQVTM and CDR2 ANQGSEA. V trimming: 6 bases; J trimming: 2 bases; junction bases outside the gene matches: 18. CDR3 in amino acids: CSVDLAGFDRSYTDTQYF. The DNA for the CDR3 is TGCAGCGTCGATCTAGCGGGATTCGATCGGTCGTACACAGATACGCAGTATTTT.

This clonotype was seen at least ten times. In DNA form, the CDR3 reads TGCGCCAGCAGCCCAAATGGAGTTGGCATTCAGCCCCAGCATTTT. It encodes CASSPNGVGIQPQHF. The rearrangement links TRBV4-1 to TRBJ1-5, with D hard to call. The germline V gene encodes CDR1 MGHRA and CDR2 YSYEKL. The CDR3 contains 15 residues. Trimming took off 4 bases at V and 6 bases at J, with 16 bases between the two ends.

This clonotype has ten or more counts. The CDR3 sequence: CASSSAKSPVLEDTQYF. DNA of the CDR3: TGCGCCAGCAGCTCCGCAAAATCCCCTGTTTTGGAAGATACGCAGTATTTT. This chain joins TRBV5-1 and TRBJ2-3; D gene uncertain. Trimming took off 3 bases at V and 5 bases at J, with 22 bases between the two ends. CDR1 and CDR2 from the germline V gene are SGHRS and YFSETQ. There are 17 residues in the CDR3.

This clonotype was picked up many times. V and J are TRBV29-1 and TRBJ1-1, with D unresolved. CDR3 size: 14 residues. Between the trimmed V and J ends, which lost 3 bases and 0 bases, there was a span of 11 bases. Germline V CDR1 and CDR2: SQVTM, ANQGSEA. The CDR3, as DNA: TGCAGCGTTGACCCGCGAAGGATGAACACTGAAGCTTTCTTT. Protein sequence: CSVDPRRMNTEAFF.

This clonotype came up many times. This rearrangement joins TRBV28 to TRBJ1-3, with unresolved D. Trimming took off 2 bases at V and 2 bases at J, with 1 base between the two ends. Germline values: CDR1 MDHEN, CDR2 SYDVKM. The CDR3 consists of 12 residues. CDR3 sequence (DNA): TGTGCCAGCAGTTTAACTGGAAACACCATATATTTT. The encoded protein is CASSLTGNTIYF.

This clonotype was picked up many times. The genes are TRBV6-2 or TRBV6-3 and TRBJ1-5; D is possibly TRBD1 (6 bases). V was pared by 4 bases and J by 7 bases, with 17 bases between. This CDR3 comprises 15 residues. The germline V gene encodes CDR1 MNHEY and CDR2 SVGEGT. The CDR3 region is CASSSGTPWGQPQHF. Here the CDR3 DNA reads TGTGCCAGCAGTTCCGGGACACCTTGGGGACAGCCCCAGCATTTT.

This chain uses TRBV5-1 with TRBJ2-3; TRBD2 might be the D (6 bases). V lost 2 bases to trimming and J lost 4 bases, with 20 bases between them. Per the germline V gene, CDR1 is SGHRS and CDR2 is YFSETQ. This CDR3 contains 17 residues. CDR3: CASSFRLGGPLPDTQYF. Here the CDR3 DNA reads TGCGCCAGCAGCTTCCGACTAGGAGGGCCCCTTCCAGATACGCAGTATTTT.